The clone carrying this T cell receptor beta chain has a count of ten or more. The antigen is not known. This record comes from a study of CD8+CD57+ T cells in acquired aplastic anemia. Study details: Sorted CD4+ and CD8+ cell DNA averaged roughly 3 ug. CD4+ cells from healthy donors averaged about 10 million reads.

Study-wide results and limits: The study found no significant CD8+ Simpson's diversity difference between patients and controls. Sharing between patients and controls was observed for 25 to 30 CD8+ CDR3 sequences.

Germline loops: CDR1 MNHNY, CDR2 SVGAGI (reference sequence). Between the trimmed V and J ends, which lost 7 bases and 6 bases, there was a span of 16 bases. This CDR3 region has 13 residues. Genomic DNA served as template for TCR beta VDJ and CDR3 profiling. TCRdb re-called the reads through MiXCR, storing one row per CDR3 protein. The sample carries around 190,000 distinct CDR3 sequences, under 65% recorded once. The sample comprised sorted CD4+, CD8+, or CD8+CD57+ T cells (not recorded which) from PBMCs. This TCR was sampled from a human donor in good health. V is TRBV6-6 and J is TRBJ2-7; D might be TRBD2 (6 bases). The CDR3 sequence is CASTTTEGTEQYF. The CDR3 nucleotides read TGTGCCAGCACCACTACGGAGGGAACCGAGCAGTACTTC.